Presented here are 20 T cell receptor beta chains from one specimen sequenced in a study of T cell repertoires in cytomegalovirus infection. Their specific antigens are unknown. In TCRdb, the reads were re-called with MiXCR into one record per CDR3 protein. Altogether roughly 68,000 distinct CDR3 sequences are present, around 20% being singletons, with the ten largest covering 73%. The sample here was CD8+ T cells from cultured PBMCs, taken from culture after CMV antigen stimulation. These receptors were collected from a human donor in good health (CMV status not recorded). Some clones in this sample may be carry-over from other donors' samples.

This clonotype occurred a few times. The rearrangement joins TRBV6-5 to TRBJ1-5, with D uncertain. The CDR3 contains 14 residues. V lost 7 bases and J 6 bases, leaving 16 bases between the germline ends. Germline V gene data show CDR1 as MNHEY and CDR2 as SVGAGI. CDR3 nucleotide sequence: TGTGCCAGCATGCACTGGGGTAAGGGTCAGCCCCAGCATTTT. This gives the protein CASMHWGKGQPQHF.

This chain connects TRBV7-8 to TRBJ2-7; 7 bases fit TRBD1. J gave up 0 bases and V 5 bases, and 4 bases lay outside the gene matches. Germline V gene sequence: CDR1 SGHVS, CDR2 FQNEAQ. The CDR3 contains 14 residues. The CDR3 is CASSVQGSSYEQYF. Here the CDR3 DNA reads TGTGCCAGCAGCGTACAGGGGAGCTCCTACGAGCAGTACTTC.

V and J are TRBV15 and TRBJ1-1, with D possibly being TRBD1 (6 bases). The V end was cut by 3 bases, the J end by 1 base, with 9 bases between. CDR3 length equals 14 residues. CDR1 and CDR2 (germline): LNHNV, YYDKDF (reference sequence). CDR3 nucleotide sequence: TGTGCCACCAGCAGGCCGGGACAGAACACTGAAGCTTTCTTT. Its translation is CATSRPGQNTEAFF. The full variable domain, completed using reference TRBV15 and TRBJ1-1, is DAMVIQNPRYQVTQFGKPVTLSCSQTLNHNVMYWYQQKSSQAPKLLFHYYDKDFNNEADTPDNFQSRRPNTSFCFLDIRSPGLGDTAMYLCATSRPGQNTEAFFGQGTRLTVV.

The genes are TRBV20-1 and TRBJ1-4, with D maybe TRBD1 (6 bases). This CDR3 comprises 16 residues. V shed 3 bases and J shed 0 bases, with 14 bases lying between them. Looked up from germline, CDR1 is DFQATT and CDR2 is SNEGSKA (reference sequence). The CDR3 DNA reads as TGCAGTGCTAGTTTCTGGGGGCGATCAACTAATGAAAAACTGTTTTTT. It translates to CSASFWGRSTNEKLFF.

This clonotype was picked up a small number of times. In nucleotides, the CDR3 is TGTGCCAGCAGCCCAGACAGGCTGTATGGCTACACCTTC. Amino acid sequence: CASSPDRLYGYTF. This chain uses TRBV7-8 with TRBJ1-2; maybe TRBD1 (6 bases). V lost 5 bases and J 5 bases, leaving 12 bases between the germline ends. Germline CDR1 is SGHVS and CDR2 is FQNEAQ. This CDR3 has 13 amino acids.

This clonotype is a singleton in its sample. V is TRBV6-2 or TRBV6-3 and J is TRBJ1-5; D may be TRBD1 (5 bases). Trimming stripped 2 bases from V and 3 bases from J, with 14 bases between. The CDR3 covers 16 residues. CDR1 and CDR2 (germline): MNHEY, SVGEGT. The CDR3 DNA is TGTGCCAGCAGTTACCCCGGGAGGGGCCTCAATCAGCCCCAGCATTTT. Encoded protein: CASSYPGRGLNQPQHF.

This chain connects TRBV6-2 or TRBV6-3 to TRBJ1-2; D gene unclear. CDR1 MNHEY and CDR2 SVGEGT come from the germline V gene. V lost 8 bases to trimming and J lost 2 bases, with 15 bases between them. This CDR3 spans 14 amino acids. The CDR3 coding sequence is TGTGCCAGCGGTTGGACTGTGGAAAACTATGGCTACACCTTC. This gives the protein CASGWTVENYGYTF.

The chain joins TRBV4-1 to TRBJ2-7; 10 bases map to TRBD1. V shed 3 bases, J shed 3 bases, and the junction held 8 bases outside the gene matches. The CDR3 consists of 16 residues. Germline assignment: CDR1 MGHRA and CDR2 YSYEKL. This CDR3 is CASSQVTGQGIYEQYF. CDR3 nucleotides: TGCGCCAGCAGCCAGGTAACGGGACAGGGGATCTACGAGCAGTACTTC.

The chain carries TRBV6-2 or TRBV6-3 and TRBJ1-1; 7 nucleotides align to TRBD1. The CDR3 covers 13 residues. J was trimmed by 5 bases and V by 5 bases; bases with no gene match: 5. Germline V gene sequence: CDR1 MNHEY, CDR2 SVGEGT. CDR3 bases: TGTGCCAGCAGTACCCAGACAGGGACTGAAGCTTTCTTT. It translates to CASSTQTGTEAFF.

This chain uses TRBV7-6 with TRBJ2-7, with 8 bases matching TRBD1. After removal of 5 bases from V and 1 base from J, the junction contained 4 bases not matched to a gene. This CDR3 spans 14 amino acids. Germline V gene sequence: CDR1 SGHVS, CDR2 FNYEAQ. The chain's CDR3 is CASSTGQGSYEQYF. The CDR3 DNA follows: TGTGCCAGCAGCACCGGACAGGGTTCCTACGAGCAGTACTTC. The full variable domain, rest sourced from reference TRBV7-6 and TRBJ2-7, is GAGVSQSPRYKVTKRGQDVALRCDPISGHVSLYWYRQALGQGPEFLTYFNYEAQQDKSGLPNDRFSAERPEGSISTLTIQRTEQRDSAMYRCASSTGQGSYEQYFGPGTRLTVT.

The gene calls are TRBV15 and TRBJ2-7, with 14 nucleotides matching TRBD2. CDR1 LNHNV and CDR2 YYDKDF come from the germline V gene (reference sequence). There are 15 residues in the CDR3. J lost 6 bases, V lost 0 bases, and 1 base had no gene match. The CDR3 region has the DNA TGTGCCACCAGCAGAGATGGGACTAGCGGGGGCGAGCAGTACTTC. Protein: CATSRDGTSGGEQYF.

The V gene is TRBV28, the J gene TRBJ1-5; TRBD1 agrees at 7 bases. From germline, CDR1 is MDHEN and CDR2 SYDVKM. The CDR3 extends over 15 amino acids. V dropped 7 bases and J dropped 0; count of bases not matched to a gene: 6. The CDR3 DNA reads TGTGCCAGCACCACCGACAGGGATAGCAATCAGCCCCAGCATTTT. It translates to CASTTDRDSNQPQHF.

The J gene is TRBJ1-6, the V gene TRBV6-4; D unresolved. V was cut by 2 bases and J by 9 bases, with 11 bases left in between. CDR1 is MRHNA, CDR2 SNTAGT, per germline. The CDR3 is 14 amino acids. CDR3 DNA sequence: TGTGCCAGCAGTGACAAGGGCTGGGGTTCACCCCTCCACTTT. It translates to CASSDKGWGSPLHF.

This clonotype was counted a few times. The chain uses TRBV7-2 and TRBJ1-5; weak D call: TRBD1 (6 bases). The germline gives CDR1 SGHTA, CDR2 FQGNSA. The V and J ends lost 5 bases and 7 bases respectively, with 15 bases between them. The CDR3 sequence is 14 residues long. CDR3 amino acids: CASSAAYRDQPQHF. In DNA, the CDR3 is TGTGCCAGCAGCGCGGCATACAGGGACCAGCCCCAGCATTTT.

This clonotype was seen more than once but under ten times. CDR3 amino acids: CASSWGRDYGYTF. The DNA for the CDR3 is TGTGCCAGCAGTTGGGGCAGGGACTATGGCTACACCTTC. The chain couples TRBV12-3 or TRBV12-4 to TRBJ1-2; perhaps TRBD1 as D (5 bases). Deletions cut 4 bases from V and 3 bases from J, with 9 bases between. The CDR3 is 13 residues long.

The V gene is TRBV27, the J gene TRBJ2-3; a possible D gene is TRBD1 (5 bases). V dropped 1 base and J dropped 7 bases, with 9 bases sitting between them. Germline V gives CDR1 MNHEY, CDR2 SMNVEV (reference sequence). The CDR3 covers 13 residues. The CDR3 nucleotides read TGTGCCAGCAGTTTATGGGGCAGGAATACGCAGTATTTT. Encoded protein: CASSLWGRNTQYF.

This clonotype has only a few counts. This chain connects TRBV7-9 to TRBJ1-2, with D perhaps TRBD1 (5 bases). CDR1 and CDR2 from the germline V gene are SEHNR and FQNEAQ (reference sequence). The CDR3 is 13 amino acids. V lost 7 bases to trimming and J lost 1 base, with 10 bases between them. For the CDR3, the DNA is TGTGCCAGCACCATGGGGCTTAACTATGGCTACACCTTC. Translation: CASTMGLNYGYTF.

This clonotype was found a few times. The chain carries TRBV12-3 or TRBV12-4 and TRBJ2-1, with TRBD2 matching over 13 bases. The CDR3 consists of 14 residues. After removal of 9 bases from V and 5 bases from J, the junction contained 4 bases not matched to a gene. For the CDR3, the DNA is TGTGCCAGTCTGGGACTAGCGGGGAACAATGAGCAGTTCTTC. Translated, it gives CASLGLAGNNEQFF.

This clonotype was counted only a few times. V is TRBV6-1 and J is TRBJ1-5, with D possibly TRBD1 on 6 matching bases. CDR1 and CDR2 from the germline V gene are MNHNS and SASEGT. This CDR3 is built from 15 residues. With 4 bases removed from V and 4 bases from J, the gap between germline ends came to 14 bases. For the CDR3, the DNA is TGTGCCAGCAGTGCTGCTCAGAGGGGGAATCAGCCCCAGCATTTT. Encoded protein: CASSAAQRGNQPQHF.

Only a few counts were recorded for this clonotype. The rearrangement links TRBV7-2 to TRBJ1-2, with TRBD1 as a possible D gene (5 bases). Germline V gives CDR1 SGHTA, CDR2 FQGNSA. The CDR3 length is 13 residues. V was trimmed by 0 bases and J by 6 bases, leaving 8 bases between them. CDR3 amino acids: CASSLARGNGYTF. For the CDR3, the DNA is TGTGCCAGCAGCTTAGCGCGGGGGAATGGCTACACCTTC. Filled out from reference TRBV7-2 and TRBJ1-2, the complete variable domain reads GAGVSQSPSNKVTEKGKDVELRCDPISGHTALYWYRQSLGQGLEFLIYFQGNSAPDKSGLPSDRFSAERTGGSVSTLTIQRTQQEDSAVYLCASSLARGNGYTFGSGTRLTVV.